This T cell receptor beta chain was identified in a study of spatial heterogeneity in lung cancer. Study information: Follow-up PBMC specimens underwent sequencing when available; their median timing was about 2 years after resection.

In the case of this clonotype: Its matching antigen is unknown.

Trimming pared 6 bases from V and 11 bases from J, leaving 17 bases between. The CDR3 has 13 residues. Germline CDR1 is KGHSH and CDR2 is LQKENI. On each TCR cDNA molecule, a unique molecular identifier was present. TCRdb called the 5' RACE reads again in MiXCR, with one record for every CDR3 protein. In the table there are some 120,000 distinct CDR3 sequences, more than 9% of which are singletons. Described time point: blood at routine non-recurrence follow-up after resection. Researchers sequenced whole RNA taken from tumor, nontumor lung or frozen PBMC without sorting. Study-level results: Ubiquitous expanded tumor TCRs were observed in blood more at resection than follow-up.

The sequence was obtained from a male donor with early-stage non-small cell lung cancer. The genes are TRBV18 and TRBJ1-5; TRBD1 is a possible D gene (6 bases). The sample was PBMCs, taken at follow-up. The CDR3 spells CASSVERGTAQHF. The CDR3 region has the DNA TGTGCCAGCTCGGTGGAGAGGGGGACGGCCCAGCATTTT.